These T cell receptor beta chains were read from a single sample in a study of beta chain features in type 1 diabetes. The method was immunoSEQ multiplex PCR; TCRdb's version includes in-frame clones alone and lacks a portion of them. The table records 450,000 to 550,000 clones, 25% to 35% of them present only once. The sequenced sample was naive CD4+ T cells from blood. The receptors come from a man aged 18 to 29 in good health. Each CDR3 is given with its conserved first and last residue. D genes are given only for firm matches. Only some rows state a clone size, as once, few, many or a class for expanded clones.

size	V	D	J	DNA	CDR3
-	TRBV7-9	-	TRBJ2-5	TGTGCCAGCAGCCGGGACACCCTCAAGACCCAGTACTTC	CASSRDTLKTQYF
few	TRBV7-9	TRBD2	TRBJ2-2	TGTGCCAGCAGCTTTAGCGGGATAGCGGAGCTGTTTTTT	CASSFSGIAELFF
-	TRBV5-1	-	TRBJ2-7	TGCGCCAGCAGCTTTATCCGGGAACAGGAGCAGTACTTC	CASSFIREQEQYF
few	TRBV9	TRBD2	TRBJ2-1	TGTGCCAGCAGCCCCGGACTAGCGGGAGTCGAAATCTATGAGCAGTTCTTC	CASSPGLAGVEIYEQFF
-	TRBV19	-	TRBJ2-7	TGTGCCAGTAGCTTCACGCCCGGGACTCCCTCCTACGAGCAGTACTTC	CASSFTPGTPSYEQYF
once	TRBV7-2	-	TRBJ2-1	TGTGCCAGCAGCTCTGGGGCGCCCTCCTACAATGAGCAGTTCTTC	CASSSGAPSYNEQFF
-	TRBV11-1	TRBD2	TRBJ2-7	TGTGCCAGCAGTTTCCTATTCAGCGGGATCCCCTACGAGCAGTACTTC	CASSFLFSGIPYEQYF
few	TRBV10-3	-	TRBJ2-1	TGTGCCATCAGCCAGTCGGACAATGAGCAGTTCTTC	CAISQSDNEQFF
-	TRBV27	TRBD2	TRBJ2-1	TGTGCCAGCAGTTTATATGCCGCTAGCGGGAACTACAATGAGCAGTTCTTC	CASSLYAASGNYNEQFF
-	TRBV30	-	TRBJ1-1	TGTGCCTGGGGCGTTCGGGGCCTGGGCACTGAAGCTTTCTTT	CAWGVRGLGTEAFF
-	TRBV6-1	TRBD2	TRBJ2-7	TGTGCCAGCAGTGCGCAGACTAGCGGGAGGGCCTACGAGCAGTACTTC	CASSAQTSGRAYEQYF
-	TRBV28	-	TRBJ1-1	TGTGCCAGCGGTGGGACATTGGATTTGAACACTGAAGCTTTCTTT	CASGGTLDLNTEAFF
-	TRBV30	-	TRBJ2-7	TGTGCCTGGAGTGCCTGGTCGGGACCGACGTACGAGCAGTACTTC	CAWSAWSGPTYEQYF
-	TRBV27	-	TRBJ2-4	TGTGCCAGCCGGGGTACCAAAAACATTCAGTACTTC	CASRGTKNIQYF
few	TRBV29-1	-	TRBJ1-5	TGCAGCGCAGGTCGGACAGATAGCAATCAGCCCCAGCATTTT	CSAGRTDSNQPQHF
few	TRBV30	TRBD2	TRBJ2-2	TGTGCCTGGAGTAGAATCTGGACTAGCGGGAACACCGGGGAGCTGTTTTTT	CAWSRIWTSGNTGELFF
-	TRBV29-1	TRBD1	TRBJ1-5	TGCAGCGTCGGGGGGACAGGGGAACAGCCCCAGCATTTT	CSVGGTGEQPQHF
few	TRBV5-1	TRBD2	TRBJ2-5	TGCGCCAGCAGCCTCGCGGGAGCCCCAGAGACCCAGTACTTC	CASSLAGAPETQYF
-	TRBV9	-	TRBJ1-5	TGTGCCAGCAGCGCAGACCCGACCAGCAATCAGCCCCAGCATTTT	CASSADPTSNQPQHF
few	TRBV6-5	TRBD1	TRBJ1-2	TGTGCCAGCAGTTACACAGGGGGCCCCGGCTACACCTTC	CASSYTGGPGYTF
-	TRBV11-2	TRBD1	TRBJ1-2	TGTGCCAGCAGCCTCCTAGAAGGGACAGCTTATGGCTACACCTTC	CASSLLEGTAYGYTF
many	TRBV13	-	TRBJ2-6	TGTGCCAGCAGTGATGGCTCTGGGGCCAACGTCCTGACTTTC	CASSDGSGANVLTF
-	TRBV4-1	TRBD1	TRBJ2-5	TGCGCCAGCAGCCTTCGGACAGGGGGAGAGACCCAGTACTTC	CASSLRTGGETQYF
few	TRBV10-3	-	TRBJ1-4	TGTGCCATCAGTGTAGGTTCAACTAATGAAAAACTGTTTTTT	CAISVGSTNEKLFF
-	TRBV9	-	TRBJ1-5	TGTGCCAGCAGCGTGGGGGCAGGGGATCAGCCCCAGCATTTT	CASSVGAGDQPQHF
-	TRBV30	TRBD1	TRBJ2-5	TGTGCCTGGAGGAACAGGGGGAGGGAGACCCAGTACTTC	CAWRNRGRETQYF
few	TRBV11-2	-	TRBJ2-5	TGTGCCAGCAGCTCCTTAGCTTTCCAAGAGACCCAGTACTTC	CASSSLAFQETQYF
-	TRBV29-1	-	TRBJ2-6	TGCAGCGTGGTAGCAGGCTCTGGGGCCAACGTCCTGACTTTC	CSVVAGSGANVLTF
-	TRBV29-1	-	TRBJ2-7	TGCAGCGTTGACGGTGGCCTTGGGAAGTACTTC	CSVDGGLGKYF
-	TRBV9	TRBD2	TRBJ2-3	TGTGCCAGCAGCGTGGGACTAGCGGACGTGACAGATACGCAGTATTTT	CASSVGLADVTDTQYF
-	TRBV30	TRBD2	TRBJ2-1	TGTGCCTGGAGTGCATTCTTGCGGGAGCTCTACAATGAGCAGTTCTTC	CAWSAFLRELYNEQFF
few	TRBV29-1	TRBD1	TRBJ2-7	TGCAGCGGCGGGGACAGGGAATGCGAGCAGTACTTC	CSGGDRECEQYF
-	TRBV14	TRBD2	TRBJ2-4	TGTGCCAGCAGCCAAGCCCTAGCGGGAGGGGAAAACATTCAGTACTTC	CASSQALAGGENIQYF
-	TRBV7-2	-	TRBJ2-7	TGTGCCAGCAGCTCCCTGGACTTTAGAAGTTACTACGAGCAGTACTTC	CASSSLDFRSYYEQYF
-	TRBV6-6	TRBD2	TRBJ2-1	TGTGCCAGCAGTTACTCCACTAGCGGGACGCAGTTCTTC	CASSYSTSGTQFF
few	TRBV7-2	-	TRBJ2-5	TGTGCCAGCAGATTCTTTGGTGAGACCCAGTACTTC	CASRFFGETQYF
few	TRBV6-5	TRBD1	TRBJ1-2	TGTGCCAGCAGTTTGGGACAGGGCTGGTACTATGGCTACACCTTC	CASSLGQGWYYGYTF
few	TRBV7-2	-	TRBJ2-7	TGTGCCAGCAGCCCCGCGGGCGGAGAGCAGTACTTC	CASSPAGGEQYF
-	TRBV7-2	-	TRBJ2-1	TGTGCCAGCAGCTTAGGACAGATTAACGGTGAGCAGTTCTTC	CASSLGQINGEQFF